The 20 T cell receptor beta chains listed next were all sequenced from one sample in a study of shared clonotypes between healthy human individuals. Assay: immunoSEQ multiplex PCR; the TCRdb copy retains only in-frame clones and omits some. The table includes about 980,000 clones, 60% to 85% detected once. The source material was memory CD4+ T cells sorted from blood. Noted subset: CD45RA-negative fraction. These receptors all come from a man younger than 35 in good health.

Turning to this clone: This may stem from a read error, because a much larger clone lies one nucleotide away. V gene TRBV5-6 combines with J gene TRBJ2-2, with 11 bases identical to TRBD2. From germline, CDR1 is SGHDT and CDR2 YYEEEE. J lost 0 bases, V lost 3 bases, and 1 base had no gene match. The CDR3 is made up of 16 amino acids. This CDR3 is CASSSGLAANTGELFF. As DNA, the CDR3 is TGTGCCAGCAGCTCGGGACTAGCGGCGAACACCGGGGAGCTGTTTTTT.

The chain carries TRBV7-9 and TRBJ2-3; 7 nucleotides align to TRBD1. Losses at the gene ends were 5 bases for V and 6 bases for J; bases not matched to a gene: 5. CDR3 length equals 13 residues. Germline V gene lookup returns CDR1 SEHNR and CDR2 FQNEAQ (reference sequence). The DNA for the CDR3 is TGTGCCAGCAGCCAACAGGGGTCTGATACGCAGTATTTT. Its protein product is CASSQQGSDTQYF. The entire variable domain, with the rest obtained from reference TRBV7-9 and TRBJ2-3, is as follows: DTGVSQNPRHKITKRGQNVTFRCDPISEHNRLYWYRQTLGQGPEFLTYFQNEAQLEKSRLLSDRFSAERPKGSFSTLEIQRTEQGDSAMYLCASSQQGSDTQYFGPGTRLTVL.

CDR3 protein: CASTKDGTGSYEQYF. The CDR3 region has the DNA TGTGCCAGCACCAAAGACGGGACAGGGTCCTACGAGCAGTACTTC. The chain carries TRBV6-1 and TRBJ2-7, with 9 bases identical to TRBD1. The germline gives CDR1 MNHNS, CDR2 SASEGT. This CDR3 comprises 15 residues. V shed 7 bases and J 1 base; nucleotides not matched to a gene: 8.

The genes are TRBV28 and TRBJ1-6, with TRBD1 matching over 8 bases. The J segment lost 6 bases and the V segment lost 6 bases, leaving 10 bases of the junction unmatched. Per germline, CDR1 MDHEN and CDR2 SYDVKM. This CDR3 comprises 16 residues. This CDR3 reads CASSVPRGTGNSPLHF. The DNA for the CDR3 is TGTGCCAGCAGCGTTCCCAGGGGGACAGGTAATTCACCCCTCCACTTT. Full variable domain (rest looked up from reference TRBV28 and TRBJ1-6): DVKVTQSSRYLVKRTGEKVFLECVQDMDHENMFWYRQDPGLGLRLIYFSYDVKMKEKGDIPEGYSVSREKKERFSLILESASTNQTSMYLCASSVPRGTGNSPLHFGNGTRLTVT.

This clone has only a few counts. CDR3 sequence: CASSLARDNEQYF. CDR3 nucleotides: TGTGCCAGCAGCTTAGCGCGTGATAACGAGCAGTACTTC. J is TRBJ2-7 and V is TRBV7-2; no reliable D call. Deletions cut 0 bases from V and 5 bases from J, with 8 bases between. Germline V lookup: CDR1 SGHTA, CDR2 FQGNSA. The CDR3 length is 13 residues.

The rearrangement joins TRBV28 to TRBJ2-5; 10 nucleotides agree with TRBD1. The assigned J gene may be wrong: the sequence end matches TRBJ2-7 better. CDR1 MDHEN and CDR2 SYDVKM come from the germline V gene. CDR3 length: 13 residues. This CDR3 reads CASNSGQGYEQYF. The CDR3 region has the DNA TGTGCCAGCAATTCGGGACAGGGGTACGAGCAGTACTTC.

This sequence joins TRBV7-8 and TRBJ1-3; D is ambiguous. This CDR3 contains 14 residues. Germline lookup yields CDR1 SGHVS and CDR2 FQNEAQ. The germline V and J ends were trimmed by 2 bases and 0 bases, with 5 bases remaining between them. The CDR3 protein is CASSLSFSGNTIYF. CDR3 bases: TGTGCCAGCAGCTTAAGTTTCTCTGGAAACACCATATATTTT.

CDR3 residues: CSGTFLNEQFF. The CDR3 DNA reads as TGCAGTGGGACATTTTTGAATGAGCAGTTCTTC. This chain links TRBV20-1 with TRBJ2-1; D is possibly TRBD1 (5 bases). V was pared by 7 bases and J by 7 bases, with 11 bases between. The CDR3 is 11 residues long. Germline CDR1 reads DFQATT; CDR2 reads SNEGSKA (reference sequence).

This clone was counted between two and nine times. The chain is built from TRBV9 and TRBJ1-1, with 8 bases lining up with TRBD1. The germline V gene encodes CDR1 SGDLS and CDR2 YYNGEE. The trim removed 0 bases at V and 6 bases at J, leaving 10 bases unmatched. This CDR3 comprises 16 residues. CDR3 DNA sequence: TGTGCCAGCAGCGTAGCTCCACAGGGGGAATGGGCTGAAGCTTTCTTT. It translates to CASSVAPQGEWAEAFF.

V gene TRBV5-1 combines with J gene TRBJ2-7, with 7 bases that match TRBD1. Germline V gives CDR1 SGHRS, CDR2 YFSETQ. The length of the CDR3 is 13 residues. J gave up 4 bases and V 4 bases, and 5 bases lay outside the gene matches. This CDR3 reads CASSVRQGYEQYF. The CDR3 nucleotides are TGCGCCAGCAGCGTCCGACAGGGTTACGAGCAGTACTTC.

This clone was seen more than once but under ten times. Additional DNA sequences in this sample encode the identical CDR3. The chain couples TRBV28 to TRBJ2-5, with D perhaps TRBD2 (5 bases). V was trimmed by 5 bases and J by 2 bases, leaving 15 bases between them. Germline values: CDR1 MDHEN, CDR2 SYDVKM. This CDR3 has 15 residues. CDR3 coding DNA: TGTGCCAGCAGTCCGCCGGGGAGTAGACAAGAGACCCAGTACTTC. Translated, it gives CASSPPGSRQETQYF. The full variable domain, completed using reference TRBV28 and TRBJ2-5, is DVKVTQSSRYLVKRTGEKVFLECVQDMDHENMFWYRQDPGLGLRLIYFSYDVKMKEKGDIPEGYSVSREKKERFSLILESASTNQTSMYLCASSPPGSRQETQYFGPGTRLLVL.

V usage is TRBV21-1 and J usage is TRBJ2-4; TRBD1 was called by the table and not checked on the DNA. TRBV21-1 counts as a pseudogene. The CDR3 covers 15 residues. CDR3 residues: CASSQGGPSENIQYF. Here the CDR3 DNA reads TGTGCCAGCAGTCAGGGGGGCCCCTCCGAAAACATTCAGTACTTC.

This clone occurred a few times. Other DNA sequences in this sample translate to the same CDR3. The chain carries TRBV2 and TRBJ2-7; D unclear. V dropped 5 bases and J dropped 1 base, with 3 bases sitting between them. The length of the CDR3 is 11 residues. Germline lookup yields CDR1 SNHLY and CDR2 FYNNEI. The CDR3 sequence: CASSPSYEQYF. The DNA of the CDR3 is TGTGCCAGCAGTCCATCCTACGAGCAGTACTTC.

The rearrangement joins TRBV6-6 to TRBJ1-4, with D tentatively TRBD1 (5 bases). The germline gives CDR1 MNHNY, CDR2 SVGAGI (reference sequence). This CDR3 is built from 14 residues. The ends were cut back, 10 bases at V and 7 bases at J, with 19 bases in the middle. The CDR3 is CATSEEGRGEKLFF. The CDR3 coding sequence is TGTGCCACTTCGGAGGAGGGGAGGGGTGAAAAACTGTTTTTT.

This clone showed up just a few times. The rearrangement uses TRBV30 and TRBJ1-2, with 7 nucleotides matching TRBD1. After removal of 2 bases from V and 7 bases from J, the junction contained 4 bases not matched to a gene. The CDR3 runs 12 residues. Germline lookup yields CDR1 GTSNPN and CDR2 SVGIG (reference sequence). In nucleotides, the CDR3 is TGTGCCTGGAGTCGACAGGGACGTGGCTACACCTTC. Encoded protein: CAWSRQGRGYTF.

The rearrangement joins TRBV25-1 to TRBJ2-5, with D unclear. Trimming pared 1 base from V and 6 bases from J, leaving 6 bases between. This CDR3 region has 12 residues. Germline V lookup: CDR1 MGHDK, CDR2 SYGVNS. In nucleotides, the CDR3 is TGTGCCAGCAGTGAATTAGGAAAGACCCAGTACTTC. Translating it yields CASSELGKTQYF.

V and J are TRBV11-2 and TRBJ2-5; D may be TRBD1 (7 bases). The CDR3 is 15 residues long. The V gene's germline CDR1 is SGHAT and CDR2 FQNNGV. V shed 5 bases and J shed 2 bases, with 15 bases lying between them. The CDR3, as DNA: TGTGCCAGCAGCGCGGGACAGAAGACTCAAGAGACCCAGTACTTC. It yields the protein CASSAGQKTQETQYF. Complete variable domain (other parts from reference TRBV11-2 and TRBJ2-5): EAGVAQSPRYKIIEKRQSVAFWCNPISGHATLYWYQQILGQGPKLLIQFQNNGVVDDSQLPKDRFSAERLKGVDSTLKIQPAKLEDSAVYLCASSAGQKTQETQYFGPGTRLLVL.

This clone was observed a few times. The V gene is TRBV27, the J gene TRBJ2-7; 13 bases align to TRBD2. Germline V gene lookup returns CDR1 MNHEY and CDR2 SMNVEV (reference sequence). The CDR3 is made up of 17 amino acids. Unmatched junction bases numbered 8, after V lost 3 bases and J lost 3 bases. The CDR3 sequence is CASSFSSRTSGGYEQYF. The CDR3 DNA follows: TGTGCCAGCAGTTTCTCATCCCGGACTAGCGGGGGCTACGAGCAGTACTTC.

This chain uses TRBV11-2 with TRBJ1-6; maybe TRBD1 (5 bases). The CDR3 runs 15 residues. The ends were cut back, 0 bases at V and 7 bases at J, with 10 bases in the middle. The V gene's germline CDR1 is SGHAT and CDR2 FQNNGV. The CDR3 spells CASSLEGGVNSPLHF. The CDR3 region has the DNA TGTGCCAGCAGCTTAGAGGGAGGGGTCAATTCACCCCTCCACTTT. The entire variable domain, with the rest obtained from reference TRBV11-2 and TRBJ1-6, is as follows: EAGVAQSPRYKIIEKRQSVAFWCNPISGHATLYWYQQILGQGPKLLIQFQNNGVVDDSQLPKDRFSAERLKGVDSTLKIQPAKLEDSAVYLCASSLEGGVNSPLHFGNGTRLTVT.

The CDR3 loop reads CEMTSGRCNEQFF. The CDR3 coding sequence is TGCGAAATGACTAGCGGGAGATGCAATGAGCAGTTCTTC. The J gene is TRBJ2-1, the V gene TRBV1; the table's D gene call, TRBD2, was not cross checked with the DNA. TRBV1 is a pseudogene segment. The CDR3 is 13 amino acids.